The 14 T cell receptor beta chains listed next were all sequenced from one sample in a study of T cells in Graves' hyperthyroidism and ophthalmopathy. TCR beta CDR3 sequences were amplified from RNA transcripts. The HTBI set primed first-round TCR CDR3 RT-PCR. TCRdb itself ran the multiplex PCR reads through MiXCR, one entry per CDR3 protein. This sample has roughly 500,000 distinct CDR3 sequences; approximately 48% occur once, and the top ten carry 44%. The sequenced material came from peripheral blood or thyroid tissue (not recorded which). The receptors here all came from an adult woman with Graves' disease, either hyperthyroidism or ophthalmopathy (not recorded which).

This clonotype was counted many times. CDR3 sequence reads: CASSLGPSGAGELFF. CDR3 sequence (DNA): TGTGCCAGCAGCTTGGGACCGTCCGGGGCCGGGGAGCTGTTTTTT. The chain joins TRBV5-8 to TRBJ2-2; tentatively, D is TRBD2 (5 bases). The V and J ends lost 0 bases and 6 bases respectively, with 12 bases between them. CDR3 length: 15 amino acids. Germline-derived CDR1 and CDR2 are SGHTS and YDEGEE.

This clonotype was recorded only once. V and J are TRBV2 and TRBJ1-3; unclear D gene. Germline assignment: CDR1 SNHLY and CDR2 FYNNEI. V was cut by 4 bases and J by 7 bases, with 11 bases left in between. The length of the CDR3 is 13 residues. The CDR3 nucleotides read TGTGCCAGCAGTGGAGATAGAGCCAACACCATATATTTT. Its protein is CASSGDRANTIYF.

This chain connects TRBV29-1 to TRBJ2-7; 10 bases agree with TRBD1. The ends lost 6 bases at V and 1 base at J; junction bases unmatched: 6. CDR1 is SQVTM and CDR2 is ANQGSEA in the germline V gene. This CDR3 region has 14 residues. The CDR3 DNA follows: TGCAGCGTGGATGCGGGACAGGGGTCCTACGAGCAGTACTTC. This sequence encodes CSVDAGQGSYEQYF.

This clonotype was picked up many times. The J gene is TRBJ1-2, the V gene TRBV5-6; 7 positions match TRBD1. Germline lookup yields CDR1 SGHDT and CDR2 YYEEEE. V shed 6 bases, J shed 8 bases, and the junction held 10 bases outside the gene matches. This CDR3 is built from 13 residues. Written as DNA, the CDR3 is TGTGCCAGCATCAGACAGGGATTGAGGGGCTACACCTTC. Translating gives CASIRQGLRGYTF.

This clonotype was recorded at least ten times. The chain carries TRBV18 and TRBJ1-3; D call uncertain. Germline CDR1 KGHSH, CDR2 LQKENI. The CDR3 loop spans 13 amino acids. V was shortened by 3 bases and J by 1 base, with 4 bases between the two germline ends. The CDR3 nucleotides are TGTGCCAGCTCACCGACATCTGGAAACACCATATATTTT. It yields the protein CASSPTSGNTIYF.

The chain uses TRBV5-6 and TRBJ1-1, with D maybe TRBD1 (5 bases). Germline V gives CDR1 SGHDT, CDR2 YYEEEE. The CDR3 is made up of 15 amino acids. The V and J ends lost 4 bases and 4 bases respectively, with 17 bases between them. The CDR3 here is CASSGSGTRVTEAFF. The CDR3 DNA reads as TGTGCCAGCAGCGGTAGCGGGACGCGGGTCACTGAAGCTTTCTTT.

This clonotype was detected ten times or more. The chain employs TRBV7-9 and TRBJ1-1, with 9 bases matching TRBD1. The V gene end was trimmed by 4 bases and the J gene end by 1 base; junction bases not matched to a gene: 4. CDR3 length equals 15 residues. CDR1 and CDR2 from the germline V gene are SEHNR and FQNEAQ (reference sequence). CDR3 nucleotide sequence: TGTGCCAGCAGCTCCACGACAGGGGGGAACACTGAAGCTTTCTTT. The encoded protein is CASSSTTGGNTEAFF.

The genes are TRBV12-3 or TRBV12-4 and TRBJ1-1, with a tentative D call TRBD1 (6 bases). CDR3 length equals 12 residues. Trimming shortened V by 6 bases and J by 6 bases, and 11 bases separated the two germline ends. In nucleotides, the CDR3 is TGTGCCAGCAGCCAGGGGATTCCTGAAGCTTTCTTT. Its translation is CASSQGIPEAFF.

The chain employs TRBV7-9 and TRBJ2-7; no firm D call. Trimming cost V 6 bases and J 2 bases, with 11 bases left between them. CDR1 is SEHNR, CDR2 FQNEAQ, per germline (reference sequence). The CDR3 has 13 amino acids. CDR3 residues: CASSEGIAYEQYF. In DNA, the CDR3 is TGTGCCAGCAGTGAAGGGATAGCCTACGAGCAGTACTTC. The complete variable domain, with remaining parts taken from reference TRBV7-9 and TRBJ2-7, reads DTGVSQNPRHKITKRGQNVTFRCDPISEHNRLYWYRQTLGQGPEFLTYFQNEAQLEKSRLLSDRFSAERPKGSFSTLEIQRTEQGDSAMYLCASSEGIAYEQYFGPGTRLTVT.

Comment on this clonotype: The germline gene is not matched at one end of the junction; a read error may be the cause. The rearrangement links TRBV6-5 to TRBJ1-1; 8 nucleotides align to TRBD1. The germline CDR1 and CDR2 sequences are MNHEY and SVGAGI. The CDR3 loop spans 13 amino acids. The CDR3 spells CASSSSGGPEALF. The CDR3 DNA is TGTGCCAGCAGTTCATCAGGGGGCCCTGAAGCTCTCTTT.

The count of this clonotype is one. J is TRBJ2-5 and V is TRBV20-1, with D possibly matching TRBD1 (6 bases). The CDR3 contains 14 residues. Germline V CDR1 and CDR2: DFQATT, SNEGSKA (reference sequence). V was pared by 5 bases and J by 2 bases, with 15 bases between. CDR3 region: CSAGYRDTQETQYF. The CDR3 nucleotides read TGCAGTGCTGGGTACCGGGACACTCAAGAGACCCAGTACTTC.

This clonotype was observed a few times. The rearrangement links TRBV19 to TRBJ1-5; 7 nucleotides align to TRBD1. V was clipped by 5 bases and J by 11 bases; unmatched bases: 6. The CDR3 runs 12 residues. The germline gives CDR1 LNHDA, CDR2 SQIVND (reference sequence). The CDR3, as DNA: TGTGCCAGTAGTGCGCTCGGACAGGCCCAGCATTTT. Its protein is CASSALGQAQHF.

This clonotype was seen repeatedly, ten times or more. The genes are TRBV6-5 and TRBJ1-5; D is ambiguous. The CDR3 has 14 amino acids. Per germline, CDR1 MNHEY and CDR2 SVGAGI. V lost 1 base and J lost 3, with 7 bases in between. Here the CDR3 reads CASSYLGFNQPQHF. The DNA of the CDR3 is TGTGCCAGCAGTTACTTGGGGTTCAATCAGCCCCAGCATTTT.

This sequence joins TRBV7-2 and TRBJ2-7, with D hard to call. Trimming shortened V by 2 bases and J by 0 bases, and 8 bases separated the two germline ends. Germline V gene data show CDR1 as SGHTA and CDR2 as FQGNSA. The CDR3 spans 14 residues. This chain's CDR3 is CASSLSASSYEQYF. For the CDR3, the DNA is TGTGCCAGCAGCTTATCGGCGAGCTCCTACGAGCAGTACTTC.